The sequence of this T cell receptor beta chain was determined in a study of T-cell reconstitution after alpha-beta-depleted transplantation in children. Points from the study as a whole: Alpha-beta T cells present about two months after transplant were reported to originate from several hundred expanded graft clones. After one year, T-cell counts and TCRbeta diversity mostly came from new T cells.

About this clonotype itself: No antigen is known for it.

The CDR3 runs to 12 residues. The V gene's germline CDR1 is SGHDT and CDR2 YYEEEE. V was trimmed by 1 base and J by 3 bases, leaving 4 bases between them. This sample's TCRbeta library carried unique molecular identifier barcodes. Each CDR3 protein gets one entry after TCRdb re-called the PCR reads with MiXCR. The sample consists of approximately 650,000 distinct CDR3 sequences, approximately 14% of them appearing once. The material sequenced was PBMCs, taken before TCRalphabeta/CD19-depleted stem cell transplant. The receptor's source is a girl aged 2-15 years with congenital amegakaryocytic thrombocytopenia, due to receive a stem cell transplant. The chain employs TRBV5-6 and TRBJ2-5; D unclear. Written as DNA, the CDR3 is TGTGCCAGCAGCTTGAATGAAGAGACCCAGTACTTC. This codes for CASSLNEETQYF.